This T cell receptor beta chain emerged from a study of blood T cell repertoires in COVID-19. Across the whole study: Sources were T cells, B-cell-depleted T cells, or PBMCs; the material itself was cDNA or gDNA.

The V gene lost 2 bases and the J gene lost 6 bases, with 15 bases spanning the gap. CDR3 length equals 15 residues. The germline CDR1 and CDR2 sequences are SGHRS and YFSETQ. The assay was immunoSEQ multiplex PCR, and TCRdb's table has in-frame clones only and misses some. This table holds about 50,000 clones, 83% found once. The genes are TRBV5-1 and TRBJ2-1, with D possibly matching TRBD1 (5 bases). The clonotype originates from a man aged 40-49 years with acute or convalescent COVID-19. Sequences were obtained from peripheral blood. This chain's CDR3 is CASSFVPGLANEQFF. CDR3 nucleotide sequence: TGCGCCAGCAGCTTCGTCCCAGGGCTGGCCAATGAGCAGTTCTTC.